This passage covers 18 T cell receptor beta chains from one sample sequenced in a study of cytomegalovirus exposure and HLA in healthy donors. The PCR had 60 Vbeta and 13 Jbeta primers. TCRdb's table, derived via immunoSEQ multiplex PCR, lists solely in-frame clones and lacks some. Here the sample spans about 160,000 clones, roughly 79% being singletons. The sequencing input was PBMCs. These receptors all stem from a man aged 30-40 years in good health and CMV-seronegative.

This sequence joins TRBV15 and TRBJ2-7; TRBD2 agrees at 8 bases. V lost 5 bases, J lost 2 bases, and 14 bases stayed unmatched. In germline, CDR1 is LNHNV, CDR2 YYDKDF (reference sequence). This CDR3 spans 17 amino acids. The DNA of the CDR3 is TGTGCCACCAGCGGCGATAGCAGCGGGAGAGTGGCCTACGAGCAGTACTTC. Protein sequence: CATSGDSSGRVAYEQYF.

This CDR3 reads CASSGPRTGGTDTQYF. The CDR3 DNA follows: TGTGCCAGCAGTGGACCGAGGACGGGAGGTACAGATACGCAGTATTTT. This chain links TRBV2 with TRBJ2-3, with 7 bases identical to TRBD2. The J segment lost 3 bases and the V segment lost 4 bases, leaving 10 bases of the junction unmatched. Germline lookup yields CDR1 SNHLY and CDR2 FYNNEI. This CDR3 contains 16 residues.

The chain uses TRBV6-5 and TRBJ1-1, with D uncertain. The CDR3 runs to 13 residues. The germline gives CDR1 MNHEY, CDR2 SVGAGI. V lost 2 bases and J lost 5, with 9 bases in between. CDR3 nucleotide sequence: TGTGCCAGCAGTTACGTGCGGGAAACTGAAGCTTTCTTT. Translation: CASSYVRETEAFF.

The V call is TRBV4-1, the J call TRBJ2-7; a possible D gene is TRBD2 (5 bases). This CDR3 is built from 15 residues. CDR1 is MGHRA and CDR2 is YSYEKL in the germline V gene. The V and J ends lost 1 base and 1 base respectively, with 11 bases between them. The CDR3 DNA follows: TGCGCCAGCAGCCAAGGAATAAGGGAGTCCTACGAGCAGTACTTC. Its protein product is CASSQGIRESYEQYF.

This clone was seen a single time. The chain recombines TRBV11-2 with TRBJ2-7; D is unresolved. This CDR3 has 13 residues. The germline gives CDR1 SGHAT, CDR2 FQNNGV. V was cut by 1 base and J by 2 bases, with 6 bases left in between. CDR3 sequence: CASSLAGTYEQYF. In nucleotides, the CDR3 is TGTGCCAGCAGCTTAGCAGGCACCTACGAGCAGTACTTC.

CDR3 in amino acids: CASSLNRDNEQFF. CDR3 sequence (DNA): TGTGCCAGCAGCTTAAACAGGGACAATGAGCAGTTCTTC. The chain links TRBV7-6 to TRBJ2-1; possibly TRBD1 for D (6 bases). CDR1 and CDR2 (germline): SGHVS, FNYEAQ. This CDR3 has 13 amino acids. The V end was cut by 2 bases, the J end by 5 bases, with 7 bases between.

The chain joins TRBV4-1 to TRBJ2-1; D may be TRBD1 (7 bases). This CDR3 comprises 17 residues. The V end lost 5 bases, the J end lost 7 bases, and 24 bases lay between the germline ends. Per the germline V gene, CDR1 is MGHRA and CDR2 is YSYEKL. The CDR3 protein is CASSKTRLGGTDNEQFF. CDR3 bases: TGCGCCAGCAGCAAAACCCGACTAGGGGGCACGGATAATGAGCAGTTCTTC.

CDR3 sequence: CASSLSSGSRSSYEQYF. The CDR3 nucleotides are TGTGCCAGCAGTTTATCTTCAGGGTCGAGGAGCTCCTACGAGCAGTACTTC. The chain has TRBV27 and TRBJ2-7, with a tentative D call TRBD1 (5 bases). V was trimmed by 0 bases and J by 0 bases, leaving 15 bases between them. Germline V gene lookup returns CDR1 MNHEY and CDR2 SMNVEV (reference sequence). The CDR3 has 17 residues.

Concerning this clone: A junction boundary mismatches the germline segment, possibly from a read error. The chain is built from TRBV7-7 and TRBJ2-7; TRBD1 might be the D (5 bases). Per the germline V gene, CDR1 is SSHAT and CDR2 is FNYEAQ (reference sequence). The CDR3 loop spans 16 amino acids. CDR3 sequence reads: CASSLGTGEGLYEQYF. The DNA for the CDR3 is TGTGCTAGCAGCTTAGGCACAGGAGAAGGTCTCTACGAGCAGTACTTC.

This clone has only one observation. The V and J genes are TRBV10-3 and TRBJ2-3, with D hard to call. Germline loops: CDR1 ENHRY, CDR2 SYGVKD. Trimming left V 6 bases short and J 5 bases short, with 12 bases between. The CDR3 is made up of 13 amino acids. CDR3 residues: CAIRHLERDTQYF. Here the CDR3 DNA reads TGTGCCATCAGACATCTAGAGAGAGATACGCAGTATTTT.

The chain links TRBV28 to TRBJ1-2; TRBD1 is a possible D gene (5 bases). Germline lookup yields CDR1 MDHEN and CDR2 SYDVKM. The CDR3 runs 17 residues. The V end lost 3 bases, the J end lost 2 bases, and 19 bases lay between the germline ends. The CDR3: CASSLSADSRSNYGYTF. Written as DNA, the CDR3 is TGTGCCAGCAGTTTGAGCGCCGACAGTCGATCCAACTATGGCTACACCTTC.

The genes are TRBV11-2 and TRBJ2-7; 9 bases align to TRBD1. Trimming at V came to 5 bases and at J to 4 bases, leaving 9 bases not matched to a gene. This CDR3 contains 15 residues. The germline gives CDR1 SGHAT, CDR2 FQNNGV. The DNA for the CDR3 is TGTGCCAGCAGCCCTGGACAGGGGAGGATGTACGAGCAGTACTTC. Translating gives CASSPGQGRMYEQYF.

The genes are TRBV6-5 and TRBJ1-4; 10 bases align to TRBD1. This CDR3 is built from 15 residues. Germline values: CDR1 MNHEY, CDR2 SVGAGI. V shed 5 bases, J shed 8 bases, and the junction held 8 bases outside the gene matches. CDR3 loop: CASSVSPGQGEKLFF. The CDR3 DNA is TGTGCCAGCAGTGTCTCCCCGGGACAGGGGGAAAAACTGTTTTTT.

The V and J genes are TRBV27 and TRBJ2-3, with 12 bases matching TRBD2. This CDR3 spans 15 amino acids. Germline CDR1 and CDR2: MNHEY and SMNVEV (reference sequence). V lost 2 bases to trimming and J lost 6 bases; unmatched junction nucleotides: 3. The DNA of the CDR3 is TGTGCCAGCAGTTTACGACTAGCGGGGGCGGATACGCAGTATTTT. Its translation is CASSLRLAGADTQYF.

The chain carries TRBV13 and TRBJ2-7, with 7 bases fitting TRBD1. J gave up 5 bases and V 7 bases, and 5 bases lay outside the gene matches. This CDR3 is 12 amino acids long. The germline CDR1 and CDR2 sequences are PRHDT and FYEKMQ (reference sequence). CDR3 loop: CASNSQGHEQYF. The CDR3 DNA reads TGTGCCAGCAACTCACAGGGGCACGAGCAGTACTTC.

Sample share makes this clone medium-sized. V usage is TRBV6-4 and J usage is TRBJ2-3; TRBD2 might be the D (7 bases). V was clipped by 3 bases and J by 1 base, with 11 bases between them. The CDR3 extends over 15 amino acids. CDR1 and CDR2 (germline): MRHNA, SNTAGT. CDR3 bases: TGTGCCAGCAGTGAACAGGGAGGGGGCACAGATACGCAGTATTTT. Encoded protein: CASSEQGGGTDTQYF.

The chain carries TRBV14 and TRBJ2-1, with a weak D call TRBD2 (5 bases). The CDR3 consists of 17 residues. The V end lost 0 bases, the J end lost 5 bases, and 17 bases lay between the germline ends. Germline CDR1 reads SGHDN; CDR2 reads FVKESK. CDR3 nucleotide sequence: TGTGCCAGCAGCCAAGATCTTCGGGGTTTATGGAACAATGAGCAGTTCTTC. Translated, it gives CASSQDLRGLWNNEQFF.

The genes are TRBV7-6 and TRBJ2-7; weak D call: TRBD1 (7 bases). This CDR3 contains 15 residues. Germline V gene lookup returns CDR1 SGHVS and CDR2 FNYEAQ. Trimming took off 0 bases at V and 7 bases at J, with 16 bases between the two ends. In nucleotides, the CDR3 is TGTGCCAGCAGCTTAGCTTCGGAGGGGGCGAGGGAGCAGTACTTC. Translated: CASSLASEGAREQYF.